Listed here are 25 T cell receptor beta chains from one sample, sequenced in a study of T-cell memory formation after mild COVID-19. TCRdb ran MiXCR on the 5' RACE reads and lists one entry per CDR3 protein. Of roughly 510,000 distinct CDR3 sequences detected, approximately 15% appear once; the ten largest clones hold approximately 8.1%. Specimen: PBMCs or a T cell subset sorted from them (not recorded which). The origin of the receptors is an adult woman who had mild COVID-19 (a few samples of this study predate the infection). Cell type and time point are not known.

In this sample, this clonotype turned up many times. The chain combines TRBV12-3 or TRBV12-4 with TRBJ2-1; 9 bases line up with TRBD1. The CDR3 runs 16 residues. J lost 4 bases, V lost 4 bases, and 8 bases had no gene match. The CDR3, as DNA: TGTGCCAGCAGTTCATCCGGGACAGGGACTTACAATGAGCAGTTCTTC. This sequence encodes CASSSSGTGTYNEQFF.

The V gene is TRBV18, the J gene TRBJ2-5; TRBD1 matches 11 bases. This CDR3 comprises 16 residues. Trimming removed 3 bases from V and 4 bases from J; junction bases left unmatched: 7. Germline CDR1 and CDR2: KGHSH and LQKENI. CDR3 in DNA: TGTGCCAGCTCACCCGGACAGGGGGCGTCGGGAGAGACCCAGTACTTC. The encoded protein is CASSPGQGASGETQYF.

This clonotype was detected a few times. The rearrangement joins TRBV4-2 to TRBJ2-1; 11 positions match TRBD2. V trimming: 2 bases; J trimming: 6 bases; junction bases outside the gene matches: 12. The CDR3 totals 18 residues. Germline CDR1 LGHNA, CDR2 YNFKEQ. CDR3 bases: TGTGCCAGCAGCCAATCTGACACCGGGACTAGCGGCCGCAATGAGCAGTTCTTC. It yields the protein CASSQSDTGTSGRNEQFF.

This clonotype came up a few times. The rearrangement joins TRBV7-9 to TRBJ2-3, with D possibly TRBD1 on 5 matching bases. The ends were cut back, 6 bases at V and 3 bases at J, with 13 bases in the middle. CDR3 length: 14 amino acids. The germline gives CDR1 SEHNR, CDR2 FQNEAQ (reference sequence). The CDR3 DNA is TGTGCCAGCAGGTCGGACATCGGTACAGATACGCAGTATTTT. This gives the protein CASRSDIGTDTQYF.

The gene calls are TRBV9 and TRBJ2-3; weak D call: TRBD1 (5 bases). V shed 4 bases and J shed 1 base, with 19 bases lying between them. CDR1 and CDR2 (germline): SGDLS, YYNGEE. CDR3 size: 17 residues. The CDR3 DNA is TGTGCCAGCAGCCGGACGGCTGGTCTCAGGGGCACAGATACGCAGTATTTT. The encoded protein is CASSRTAGLRGTDTQYF.

This clonotype was counted between two and nine times. The V and J genes are TRBV4-1 and TRBJ2-3; weak D call: TRBD1 (6 bases). Trimming removed 1 base at V and 2 bases at J, with 10 bases between. This CDR3 has 15 amino acids. Germline V CDR1 and CDR2: MGHRA, YSYEKL. The CDR3 nucleotides are TGCGCCAGCAGCCAAGGGGACATGGACACAGATACGCAGTATTTT. Translated: CASSQGDMDTDTQYF.

The chain recombines TRBV25-1 with TRBJ2-3; D might be TRBD2 (6 bases). V lost 1 base and J lost 4, with 15 bases in between. Per the germline V gene, CDR1 is MGHDK and CDR2 is SYGVNS. The CDR3 spans 16 residues. The CDR3 here is CASSELRAGRSDTQYF. In DNA, the CDR3 is TGTGCCAGCAGTGAATTAAGGGCAGGGAGGTCAGATACGCAGTATTTT. Together with reference TRBV25-1 and TRBJ2-3, the CDR3 gives the full variable domain: EADIYQTPRYLVIGTGKKITLECSQTMGHDKMYWYQQDPGMELHLIHYSYGVNSTEKGDLSSESTVSRIRTEHFPLTLESARPSHTSQYLCASSELRAGRSDTQYFGPGTRLTVL.

This clonotype was picked up a small number of times. The V and J genes are TRBV7-2 and TRBJ2-7, with 7 bases fitting TRBD2. This CDR3 comprises 15 residues. Looked up from germline, CDR1 is SGHTA and CDR2 is FQGNSA. After removal of 2 bases from V and 0 bases from J, the junction contained 4 bases not matched to a gene. Written as DNA, the CDR3 is TGTGCCAGCAGCTTACCCGGGACTAACTCCTACGAGCAGTACTTC. It encodes CASSLPGTNSYEQYF.

This clonotype was counted only a few times. J is TRBJ2-7 and V is TRBV29-1; D is perhaps TRBD2 (6 bases). The V end lost 4 bases, the J end lost 3 bases, and 22 bases lay between the germline ends. The length of the CDR3 is 16 residues. Germline-derived CDR1 and CDR2 are SQVTM and ANQGSEA. Here the CDR3 DNA reads TGCAGCGTTGGAGGTACTGGGACTCGTGTTAACTACGAGCAGTACTTC. Translation gives CSVGGTGTRVNYEQYF.

A word on this clonotype: Its ends do not fully match the called genes, so a read error is possible. The gene calls are TRBV24-1 and TRBJ1-2, with D tentatively TRBD1 (5 bases). CDR3 length: 15 amino acids. In germline, CDR1 is KGHDR, CDR2 SFDVKD. This CDR3 reads CATSGGDPPNYGYTF. The CDR3 bases are TGTGCCACCAGTGGAGGGGACCCACCTAACTACGGCTACACCTTC.

This clonotype was counted only a few times. The gene calls are TRBV27 and TRBJ1-2; TRBD1 agrees at 9 bases. Germline loops: CDR1 MNHEY, CDR2 SMNVEV (reference sequence). The CDR3 spans 15 residues. Trimming took 5 bases from V and 4 from J; bases not matched to a gene: 8. The CDR3 region is CASSPHDRGSYGYTF. The CDR3 DNA follows: TGTGCCAGCAGTCCGCACGACAGGGGGTCCTATGGCTACACCTTC.

This clonotype was found a few times. V usage is TRBV7-9 and J usage is TRBJ2-1; D is perhaps TRBD1 (6 bases). Trimming removed 6 bases at V and 16 bases at J, with 22 bases between. This CDR3 has 13 residues. Germline V gene sequence: CDR1 SEHNR, CDR2 FQNEAQ (reference sequence). The CDR3 loop is CASRPPSGVHLFF. CDR3 DNA sequence: TGTGCCAGCAGACCTCCCTCAGGGGTCCATCTATTCTTC. Full variable domain (missing parts from reference TRBV7-9 and TRBJ2-1): DTGVSQNPRHKITKRGQNVTFRCDPISEHNRLYWYRQTLGQGPEFLTYFQNEAQLEKSRLLSDRFSAERPKGSFSTLEIQRTEQGDSAMYLCASRPPSGVHLFFGPGTRLTVL.

The V call is TRBV5-5, the J call TRBJ2-7; 9 bases map to TRBD2. With V trimmed by 0 bases and J by 3 bases, 7 bases remained unmatched. Germline-derived CDR1 and CDR2 are SGHKS and YYEKEE (reference sequence). The CDR3 totals 16 residues. Here the CDR3 reads CASSLAIAGALYEQYF. CDR3 DNA sequence: TGTGCCAGCAGCTTGGCGATAGCGGGGGCACTCTACGAGCAGTACTTC.

V and J are TRBV7-9 and TRBJ1-1; maybe TRBD1 (6 bases). Trimming stripped 1 base from V and 3 bases from J, with 18 bases between. This CDR3 comprises 17 residues. Germline V gene lookup returns CDR1 SEHNR and CDR2 FQNEAQ (reference sequence). The chain's CDR3 is CASSLGGMGAVDTEAFF. In nucleotides, the CDR3 is TGTGCCAGCAGCTTAGGTGGTATGGGGGCAGTGGACACTGAAGCTTTCTTT.

Points on this clonotype: Germline and junction disagree at one end, which may indicate a read error. V is TRBV5-1 and J is TRBJ2-1; 10 nucleotides align to TRBD1. This CDR3 has 16 amino acids. Per germline, CDR1 SGHRS and CDR2 YFSETQ. CDR3 sequence (DNA): TGCGCCAGCAGCTTGGCCGGGACAGGGGCCTACAATCAGCAGTTCTTC. Amino acid sequence: CASSLAGTGAYNQQFF.

This clonotype was recorded a few times. The rearrangement links TRBV7-9 to TRBJ2-5; tentative D call: TRBD1 (5 bases). This CDR3 is 13 amino acids long. Trimming shortened V by 11 bases and J by 5 bases, and 18 bases separated the two germline ends. CDR1 SEHNR and CDR2 FQNEAQ come from the germline V gene (reference sequence). Here the CDR3 reads CAGAPFPMETQYF. The CDR3 bases are TGTGCCGGGGCACCCTTTCCCATGGAGACCCAGTACTTC.

The V and J genes are TRBV19 and TRBJ1-5, with D possibly matching TRBD1 (6 bases). The CDR3 length is 12 residues. Trimming removed 4 bases from V and 9 bases from J, with 10 bases in between. From germline, CDR1 is LNHDA and CDR2 SQIVND (reference sequence). The CDR3 nucleotides read TGTGCCAGTAGTACCAGGGGAGGGCCCCAGCATTTT. This codes for CASSTRGGPQHF.

There are a few counts of this clonotype. In nucleotides, the CDR3 is TGCAGTGCCGTCATTGGGAGTGAACATGAGCAGTTCTTC. Translated: CSAVIGSEHEQFF. The chain links TRBV20-1 to TRBJ2-1, with D possibly being TRBD2 (5 bases). Germline CDR1 and CDR2: DFQATT and SNEGSKA (reference sequence). This CDR3 has 13 residues. Trimming removed 6 bases at V and 8 bases at J, with 17 bases between.

This clonotype appeared many times. The chain links TRBV12-3 or TRBV12-4 to TRBJ2-2, with a possible D match to TRBD1 (5 bases). V shed 3 bases and J shed 2 bases, with 7 bases lying between them. This CDR3 comprises 14 residues. CDR3 region: CASSFWGNTGELFF. CDR3 DNA sequence: TGTGCCAGCAGTTTTTGGGGCAACACCGGGGAGCTGTTTTTT.

The V call is TRBV5-5, the J call TRBJ2-3; 11 nucleotides align to TRBD2. The CDR3 is 18 amino acids. Looked up from germline, CDR1 is SGHKS and CDR2 is YYEKEE (reference sequence). With V trimmed by 0 bases and J by 1 base, 7 bases remained unmatched. The CDR3 sequence is CASSLVASGGFRTDTQYF. CDR3 in DNA: TGTGCCAGCAGCTTGGTGGCTAGCGGGGGGTTTCGCACAGATACGCAGTATTTT.

The J gene is TRBJ1-5, the V gene TRBV29-1; D possibly corresponds to TRBD1 (6 bases). The CDR3 has 13 amino acids. Trimming removed 5 bases from V and 3 bases from J, with 11 bases in between. Germline values: CDR1 SQVTM, CDR2 ANQGSEA. For the CDR3, the DNA is TGCAGCGTTCTACAGGGTTTCAATCAGCCCCAGCATTTT. Its protein is CSVLQGFNQPQHF.

This clonotype was seen only a few times. The gene calls are TRBV7-9 and TRBJ2-5, with 12 bases that match TRBD2. CDR1 is SEHNR and CDR2 is FQNEAQ in the germline V gene (reference sequence). With V trimmed by 2 bases and J by 3 bases, 7 bases remained unmatched. The CDR3 is 17 residues long. Written as DNA, the CDR3 is TGTGCCAGCAGCTTATCCCAGACTAGCGGGGGCAAAGAGACCCAGTACTTC. As protein: CASSLSQTSGGKETQYF. Full variable domain (missing parts from reference TRBV7-9 and TRBJ2-5): DTGVSQNPRHKITKRGQNVTFRCDPISEHNRLYWYRQTLGQGPEFLTYFQNEAQLEKSRLLSDRFSAERPKGSFSTLEIQRTEQGDSAMYLCASSLSQTSGGKETQYFGPGTRLLVL.

The chain couples TRBV15 to TRBJ2-1; TRBD2 aligns across 15 bases. Germline-derived CDR1 and CDR2 are LNHNV and YYDKDF (reference sequence). CDR3 length: 16 amino acids. V was pared by 6 bases and J by 7 bases, with 7 bases of the junction left unmatched. CDR3 amino acids: CATSPRTSGRGNEQFF. The CDR3 DNA follows: TGTGCCACCAGTCCCCGGACTAGCGGGAGGGGGAATGAGCAGTTCTTC.

Many counts were recorded for this clonotype. The V call is TRBV6-5, the J call TRBJ2-3, with TRBD2 as a possible D gene (6 bases). The CDR3 has 17 amino acids. The germline V gene encodes CDR1 MNHEY and CDR2 SVGAGI. Trimming pared 6 bases from V and 3 bases from J, leaving 22 bases between. CDR3 nucleotide sequence: TGTGCCAGCAGACCCCAACTAGCCTCGATTGGGACAGATACGCAGTATTTT. Translating gives CASRPQLASIGTDTQYF.

This clonotype turned up a few times. The J gene is TRBJ2-3, the V gene TRBV24-1; 13 bases are a match to TRBD2. Trimming cost V 2 bases and J 3 bases; bases outside gene matches: 4. There are 17 residues in the CDR3. CDR1 and CDR2 (germline): KGHDR, SFDVKD. The CDR3 loop reads CATSDWGLAGQTDTQYF. CDR3 nucleotide sequence: TGTGCCACCAGTGATTGGGGACTAGCGGGACAGACAGATACGCAGTATTTT.